This TCR beta chain was found in a study of molecular identifiers for immune sequencing clone quantification. In the study overall: Five portions were made in replicates from RNA of roughly 21,000 or 96,000 naive CD8 cells, and four underwent sequencing. Overall study results and limits: In naive cells, clones above 20 RNA copies held under 1% of molecules, whereas in effector cells they held over 98%. Single-cell amounts of spiked Jurkat TCR RNA were reportedly detectable among over 750,000 naive cells.

Naive CD8 T cells were picked out by sorting for CD8+CD4-CCR7+CD45RA+. The CDR3 has 14 residues. With 1 base removed from V and 2 bases from J, the gap between germline ends came to 7 bases. TCRdb re-derived calls from the PCR reads in MiXCR, one entry per CDR3 protein. Of approximately 500,000 distinct CDR3 sequences listed, about a fifth are singletons. At least ten counts were recorded for this clonotype. Its matching antigen is unknown. V is TRBV12-3 or TRBV12-4 and J is TRBJ2-3; D remains unclear. Sequences were obtained from naive CD8+ T cells from blood, with Jurkat cell RNA spiked in. Documented subset: FACS-sorted CD8+CD4-CCR7+CD45RA+ naive T cells. The receptor's source is a human donor in good health. Some libraries in this study had Jurkat cell RNA spiked in. This CDR3 reads CASSLEGITDTQYF. The CDR3 DNA reads TGTGCCAGCAGTTTAGAGGGAATCACAGATACGCAGTATTTT.